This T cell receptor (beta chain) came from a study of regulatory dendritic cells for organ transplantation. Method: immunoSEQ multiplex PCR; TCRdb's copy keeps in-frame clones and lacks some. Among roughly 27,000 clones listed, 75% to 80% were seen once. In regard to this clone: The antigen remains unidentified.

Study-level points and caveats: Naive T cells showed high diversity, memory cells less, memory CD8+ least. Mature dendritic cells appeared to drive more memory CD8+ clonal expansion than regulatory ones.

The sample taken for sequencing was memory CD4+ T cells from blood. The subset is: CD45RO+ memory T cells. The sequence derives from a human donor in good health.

DNA of the CDR3: TGCGCCAGCAGTGAGTCGGGACTAGCGGGAGGAGGACGGAGGAATACGCAGTATTTT. It is translated as CASSESGLAGGGRRNTQYF. The chain recombines TRBV10-1 with TRBJ2-3, with 15 bases lining up with TRBD2. J lost 7 bases, V lost 0 bases, and 11 bases had no gene match. The CDR3 contains 19 residues. Germline lookup yields CDR1 WNHNN and CDR2 SYGVQD (reference sequence).